One sample yielded the 12 T cell receptor beta chains listed below, sequenced in a study of T cells after yellow fever vaccination. TCRdb called the 5' RACE reads again in MiXCR, with one record for every CDR3 protein. The profile shows a few hundred thousand distinct CDR3 sequences, roughly 7.5% of them singletons. The sequencing here drew on PBMCs, taken approximately 47 days after the first yellow fever vaccination. Receptors were obtained from a young man who received the YFV17D yellow fever vaccine.

This clonotype occurred a few times. The rearrangement links TRBV7-2 to TRBJ1-1; D remains ambiguous. Germline CDR1 and CDR2: SGHTA and FQGNSA. The CDR3 sequence is 15 residues long. Trimming removed 3 bases at V and 5 bases at J, with 16 bases between. The CDR3 DNA sequence: TGTGCCAGCAGCTTCACGAGGGCGGCGGGGACTGAAGCTTTCTTT. It yields the protein CASSFTRAAGTEAFF.

This clonotype occurred a few times. The CDR3 here is CASSPSSRGMGSPQHF. The CDR3 DNA sequence: TGTGCCAGCTCACCATCCTCTCGCGGGATGGGATCTCCCCAGCATTTT. The chain combines TRBV18 with TRBJ1-5; D unclear. The ends were cut back, 2 bases at V and 10 bases at J, with 21 bases in the middle. The germline V gene encodes CDR1 KGHSH and CDR2 LQKENI. This CDR3 contains 16 residues.

This clonotype was picked up a small number of times. The rearrangement uses TRBV6-1 and TRBJ2-3; the D call may be TRBD1 or TRBD2 (5 bases each). The V and J ends lost 6 bases and 6 bases respectively, with 25 bases between them. The CDR3 runs 17 residues. CDR1 MNHNS and CDR2 SASEGT come from the germline V gene. CDR3 amino acids: CASRDPGRSGHADTQYF. The CDR3 DNA follows: TGTGCCAGCAGGGACCCGGGACGCTCCGGGCATGCTGATACGCAGTATTTT.

The chain links TRBV20-1 to TRBJ2-1; D might be TRBD2 (7 bases). This CDR3 region has 14 residues. CDR1 is DFQATT, CDR2 SNEGSKA, per germline (reference sequence). V was clipped by 0 bases and J by 7 bases, with 13 bases between them. This CDR3 reads CSARDPRGANEQFF. In DNA, the CDR3 is TGCAGTGCTAGAGATCCCCGGGGGGCGAATGAGCAGTTCTTC.

The rearrangement joins TRBV7-9 to TRBJ2-2, with D hard to call. V lost 10 bases and J 5 bases, leaving 11 bases between the germline ends. This CDR3 contains 12 residues. Germline CDR1 reads SEHNR; CDR2 reads FQNEAQ (reference sequence). The CDR3 loop is CATGWATGELFF. The CDR3 DNA reads as TGTGCCACCGGTTGGGCTACCGGGGAGCTGTTTTTT.

The CDR3 here is CASSPRQGFAGELFF. In nucleotides, the CDR3 is TGCGCCAGCAGCCCCAGACAGGGATTCGCCGGGGAGCTGTTTTTT. This chain links TRBV4-3 with TRBJ2-2; TRBD1 agrees at 7 bases. With 4 bases clipped from V and 6 bases from J, the junction kept 8 bases outside the gene matches. The V gene's germline CDR1 is LGHNA and CDR2 YSLEER. The CDR3 runs 15 residues.

The rearrangement links TRBV5-1 to TRBJ2-5; 12 nucleotides match TRBD2. CDR1 is SGHRS and CDR2 is YFSETQ in the germline V gene. CDR3 length: 13 residues. V shed 7 bases, J shed 4 bases, and the junction held 2 bases outside the gene matches. CDR3 loop: CASELAGGETQYF. The DNA for the CDR3 is TGCGCCAGCGAACTAGCGGGGGGAGAGACCCAGTACTTC.

This clonotype was found a few times. J is TRBJ1-2 and V is TRBV7-2; no firm D call. Trimming stripped 3 bases from V and 5 bases from J, with 13 bases between. The CDR3 is 14 amino acids. CDR1 and CDR2 (germline): SGHTA, FQGNSA. DNA of the CDR3: TGTGCCAGCAGCTTGGGAGACACCGAGTATGGCTACACCTTC. The encoded protein is CASSLGDTEYGYTF.

This clonotype turned up a few times. The chain links TRBV29-1 to TRBJ2-7, with 9 bases matching TRBD1. Germline values: CDR1 SQVTM, CDR2 ANQGSEA. The ends lost 3 bases at V and 4 bases at J; junction bases unmatched: 7. The CDR3 spans 14 residues. The chain's CDR3 is CSVDVDRGEYEQYV. The CDR3 nucleotides read TGCAGCGTTGACGTGGACAGGGGAGAATACGAGCAGTACGTC.

V gene TRBV20-1 combines with J gene TRBJ2-7; no firm D call. CDR1 and CDR2 from the germline V gene are DFQATT and SNEGSKA (reference sequence). V gave up 1 base and J gave up 6 bases, with 10 bases separating them. The CDR3 runs 12 residues. The CDR3: CSARGGIPEQYF. CDR3 nucleotides: TGCAGTGCTAGAGGGGGAATTCCCGAGCAGTACTTC.

This clonotype was seen at least ten times. This chain joins TRBV28 and TRBJ2-1, with no clear D. The CDR3 runs to 14 residues. V was trimmed by 7 bases and J by 4 bases, leaving 14 bases between them. From germline, CDR1 is MDHEN and CDR2 SYDVKM. In DNA, the CDR3 is TGTGCCAGCAATCGAGGCTTCGGGTACAATGAGCAGTTCTTC. The encoded protein is CASNRGFGYNEQFF.

This clonotype occurred a few times. The gene calls are TRBV5-1 and TRBJ2-5, with TRBD1 identical over 10 bases. The CDR3 is 14 residues long. Losses at the gene ends were 5 bases for V and 5 bases for J; bases not matched to a gene: 6. Looked up from germline, CDR1 is SGHRS and CDR2 is YFSETQ. The CDR3 loop reads CASRTGTGDETQYF. DNA of the CDR3: TGCGCCAGCAGAACCGGGACAGGGGATGAGACCCAGTACTTC. The full variable domain, rest sourced from reference TRBV5-1 and TRBJ2-5, is KAGVTQTPRYLIKTRGQQVTLSCSPISGHRSVSWYQQTPGQGLQFLFEYFSETQRNKGNFPGRFSGRQFSNSRSEMNVSTLELGDSALYLCASRTGTGDETQYFGPGTRLLVL.